The clone carrying this TCR beta chain was seen many times. Its antigen is not known. The data originate from a study of response to subunit inactivated influenza vaccine. Trimming removed 6 bases from V and 6 bases from J; junction bases left unmatched: 10. CDR1 and CDR2 (germline): MNHNS, SASEGT. The CDR3 has 15 amino acids. MiXCR was run by TCRdb on the RT-PCR reads, yielding one entry per CDR3 protein. The profile shows fewer than 600,000 distinct CDR3 sequences, 6.5% to 8% of them singletons. Study-wide results and caveats: Authors suggested seasonal influenza vaccinations each recruit few new T cells.

This rearrangement joins TRBV6-1 to TRBJ2-2; 7 positions agree with TRBD2. The TCR was taken from a man in his fifties or sixties who received an inactivated influenza vaccine. Sequencing used PBMCs from blood, obtained around 2 years after vaccination. The CDR3 reads CASSAYTSAAGELFF. As DNA, the CDR3 is TGTGCCAGCAGCGCCTATACTAGCGCCGCCGGGGAGCTGTTTTTT.